This T cell receptor beta chain was observed in a study of T-cell reconstitution after alpha-beta-depleted transplantation in children. This clonotype was observed a handful of times. The germline CDR1 and CDR2 sequences are MGHRA and YSYEKL. Trimming removed 2 bases at V and 1 base at J, with 11 bases between. This CDR3 is 15 amino acids long. Preparation of the TCRbeta library was carried out with unique molecular identifiers. TCRdb used MiXCR to reprocess the PCR reads, holding one entry per CDR3 protein. This table has 350,000 to 450,000 distinct CDR3 sequences, approximately 20% appearing once. Material: PBMCs from the stem cell graft donor, obtained from the stem cell graft. V is TRBV4-1 and J is TRBJ1-2; D perhaps matches TRBD1 (5 bases). The TCR was taken from a human donor who donated a stem cell graft to a child with acute myeloid leukemia. In DNA form, the CDR3 reads TGCGCCAGCAGCCAAAGCCTGACAGTTAACTATGGCTACACCTTC. This encodes CASSQSLTVNYGYTF.